The T cell receptor (beta chain) described here comes from a study of control samples from healthy donors and cancer patients (dated by TCRdb to between 2020 and 2021). From the cysteine up to the phenylalanine, the CDR3 has a length of 13 residues. Of all the DNA, just the CDR3 is kept, 39 bases in frame from base 1. CDR1 and CDR2 are read off the germline V gene as KGHSH and LQKENI. V was cut back by 2 bases and J by 4 bases, leaving a gap of 8 bases between them. Library prep was done by the immunoSEQ multiplex PCR assay. TCRdb mirrors the immuneACCESS table, restricted to in-frame sequences. Some clones are absent from its copies; in checked studies, under half trace to an unresolved V gene, and the reason for the others is unknown. The sample table lists 100,000 to 150,000 clones, around nine tenths of them with a count of one. The ten top clones hold approximately 7.5% of the sample. In regard to this clone: Its recognized antigen is unknown. It has no much larger one-base neighbor in the sample; base qualities were not kept.

The V gene is TRBV18 and the J gene is TRBJ2-5; no confident D gene assignment can be made. The receptor comes from a man aged 50 to 59 with head and neck cancer. Sequencing used PBMCs. The base sequence is TGTGCCAGCTCACCAAACGCTAGAGAGACCCAGTACTTC. Translated, it gives CASSPNARETQYF.